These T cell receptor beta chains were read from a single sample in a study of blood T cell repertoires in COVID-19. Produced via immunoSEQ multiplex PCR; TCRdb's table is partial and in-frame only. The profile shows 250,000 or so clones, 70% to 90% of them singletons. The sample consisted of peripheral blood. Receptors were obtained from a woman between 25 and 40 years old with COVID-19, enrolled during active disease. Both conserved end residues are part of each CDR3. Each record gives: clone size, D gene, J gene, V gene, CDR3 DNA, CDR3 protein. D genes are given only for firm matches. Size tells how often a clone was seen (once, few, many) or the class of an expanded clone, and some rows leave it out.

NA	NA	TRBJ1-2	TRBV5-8	TGTGCCAGCAGCTTGGGGATAATCAGGGGAGGCTACACCTTC	CASSLGIIRGGYTF
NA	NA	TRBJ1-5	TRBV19	TGTGCCAGTAGTATTCTACCACATCAGCCCCAGCATTTT	CASSILPHQPQHF
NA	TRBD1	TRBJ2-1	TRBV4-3	TGCGCCAGCAGCCAATATTGGGGACAGGGGCTTGAGCAGTTCTTC	CASSQYWGQGLEQFF
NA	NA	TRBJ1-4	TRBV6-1	TGTGCCAGCAGTGAAGGCGGACAGTCGGCAACTAATGAAAAACTGTTTTTT	CASSEGGQSATNEKLFF
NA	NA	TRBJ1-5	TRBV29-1	TGCAGCGTTGCCTTAGGGGGAAACGATCAGCCCCAGCATTTT	CSVALGGNDQPQHF
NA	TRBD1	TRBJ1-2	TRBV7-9	TGTGCCAGCAGCTCTAGGGGGGACAGGGGAAAATATGGCTACACCTTC	CASSSRGDRGKYGYTF
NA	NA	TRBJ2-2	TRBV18	TGTGCCAGCTCACCAGGTGTAGCTAGATCCGGGGAGCTGTTTTTT	CASSPGVARSGELFF
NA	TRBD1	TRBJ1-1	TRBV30	TGTGCCTGGAGTTCGATCCACAGGGGCTGGAGGAACACTGAAGCTTTCTTT	CAWSSIHRGWRNTEAFF
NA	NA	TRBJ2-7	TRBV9	TGTGCCAGCAGCGTGGGAGGAAGGACACCGTACGAGCAGTACTTC	CASSVGGRTPYEQYF
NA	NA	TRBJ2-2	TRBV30	TGTGCCTGGAGTGTACTTCGGCAGGGGAACACCGGGGAGCTGTTTTTT	CAWSVLRQGNTGELFF
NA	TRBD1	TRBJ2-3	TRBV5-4	TGTGCCAGCACCCAAAAGGGGGCCATAGCAGATACGCAGTATTTT	CASTQKGAIADTQYF
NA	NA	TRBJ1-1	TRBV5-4	TGTGCCAGCAGCTACGCGGGGGAGTTGAACACTGAAGCTTTCTTT	CASSYAGELNTEAFF
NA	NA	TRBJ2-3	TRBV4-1	TGCGCCAGCAGCCAAGGACTAAGTCATACGCAGTATTTT	CASSQGLSHTQYF
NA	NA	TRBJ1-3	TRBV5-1	TGCGCCAGCAGCTCTGGAGGTCAGGGAAACACCATATATTTT	CASSSGGQGNTIYF
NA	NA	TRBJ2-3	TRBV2	TGTGCCAGCAGAAGAACTAGTGGAGGCACAGATACGCAGTATTTT	CASRRTSGGTDTQYF
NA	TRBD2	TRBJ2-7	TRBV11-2	TGTGCCAGCAGCCCCACTAGCGGGGGGAAATACGAGCAGTACTTC	CASSPTSGGKYEQYF
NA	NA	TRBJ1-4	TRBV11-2	TGTGCCAGCAGCTTAGTTCGAGGGACTAATGAAAAACTGTTTTTT	CASSLVRGTNEKLFF
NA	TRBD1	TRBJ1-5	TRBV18	TGTGCCAGCTCACCACGGGTGGACAGGTCGAATCAGCCCCAGCATTTT	CASSPRVDRSNQPQHF
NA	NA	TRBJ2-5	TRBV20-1	TGCAGTGCTAGTGCGGTGGAGACCCAGTACTTC	CSASAVETQYF
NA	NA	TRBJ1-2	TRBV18	TGTGCCAGCTCACCAGCAGGGAGGAGCTATGGCTACACCTTC	CASSPAGRSYGYTF
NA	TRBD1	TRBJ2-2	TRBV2	TGTGCCAGCAGTGAAACAGGGGCGGACACCGGGGAGCTGTTTTTT	CASSETGADTGELFF
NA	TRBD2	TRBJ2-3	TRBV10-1	TGCGCCAGCAGTGAGTCGGGGGGGAGCACAGATACGCAGTATTTT	CASSESGGSTDTQYF
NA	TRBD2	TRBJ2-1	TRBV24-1	TGTGCCACCAGTGATTTCTCCCCGATTAGCGGGCCCTACAATGAGCAGTTCTTC	CATSDFSPISGPYNEQFF
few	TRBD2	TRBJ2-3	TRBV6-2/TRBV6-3	TGTGCCAGCAGTTCCCCCCCGGGGAGCGGGGGGCTTCAGGATACGCAGTATTTT	CASSSPPGSGGLQDTQYF
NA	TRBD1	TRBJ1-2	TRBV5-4	TGTGCCAGCAGCTTGGGGGACAGGGCCTATGGCTACACCTTC	CASSLGDRAYGYTF
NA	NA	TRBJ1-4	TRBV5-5	TGTGCCAGCAGCTCACGGGGGGCGGTGGAGGAAAAACTGTTTTTT	CASSSRGAVEEKLFF
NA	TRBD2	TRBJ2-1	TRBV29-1	TGCAGCGTTGAGCTAGCGGACCAAAGCTCCTACAATGAGCAGTTCTTC	CSVELADQSSYNEQFF
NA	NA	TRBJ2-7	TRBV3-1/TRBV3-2	TGTGCCAGCAGCGACAAAAGGACAATCCACGAGCAGTACTTC	CASSDKRTIHEQYF
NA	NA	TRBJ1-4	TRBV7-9	TGTGCCAGCAGCCGCGGGGGAGGGGATCCCACTAATGAAAAACTGTTTTTT	CASSRGGGDPTNEKLFF
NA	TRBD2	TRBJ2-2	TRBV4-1	TGCGCCAGCAGCCAAGCCAGGGGACTAGCGGGGGGCAGGGACACCGGGGAGCTGTTTTTT	CASSQARGLAGGRDTGELFF
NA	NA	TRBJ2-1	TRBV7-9	TGTGCCAGCAGCCCCCGGCGGAACAATGAGCAGTTCTTC	CASSPRRNNEQFF
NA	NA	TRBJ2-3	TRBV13	TGTGCCAGCAGCTTAGGGGACAGGGACTACACAGATACGCAGTATTTT	CASSLGDRDYTDTQYF
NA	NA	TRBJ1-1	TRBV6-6	TGTGCCAGCAGTCTATTACAGGGCTCGTCTTTCTTT	CASSLLQGSSFF
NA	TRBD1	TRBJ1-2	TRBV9	TGTGCCAGCAGCGTTTCGGGACAGCTAGGGATTTCGGCTAACTATGGCTACACCTTC	CASSVSGQLGISANYGYTF
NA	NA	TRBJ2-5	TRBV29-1	TGCAGCGTTTTGCGTGGGCCAGAGACCCAGTACTTC	CSVLRGPETQYF
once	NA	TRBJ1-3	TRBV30	TGTGCCTGGAGCCCCGGCCTCACAGGGTCTGGAAACACCATATATTTT	CAWSPGLTGSGNTIYF
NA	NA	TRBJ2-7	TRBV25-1	TGTGCCAGCAGTGACCCGAGGGCCACCTACGAGCAGTACTTC	CASSDPRATYEQYF
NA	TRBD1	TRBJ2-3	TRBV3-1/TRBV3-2	TGTGCCAGCAGCCAAGTCGGGACAGGGTCCCCAGATACGCAGTATTTT	CASSQVGTGSPDTQYF
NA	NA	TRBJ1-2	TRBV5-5	TGTGCCAGCAGCTTTGGCAGTACTAACTATGGCTACACCTTC	CASSFGSTNYGYTF
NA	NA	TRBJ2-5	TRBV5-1	TGCGCCAGCAGCTGGGCCGCAGAAGAGACCCAGTACTTC	CASSWAAEETQYF
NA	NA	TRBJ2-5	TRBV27	TGTGCCAGCAGCTTACAGGGTTGGGAAGAGACCCAGTACTTC	CASSLQGWEETQYF
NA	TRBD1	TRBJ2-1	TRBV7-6	TGTGCCAGCAGCTTAACACAGGGGCCCTCCAATGAGCAGTTCTTC	CASSLTQGPSNEQFF
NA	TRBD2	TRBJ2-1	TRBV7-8	TGTGCCAGCAGCCCCTCGTTGCGGGGGAGCTCCTACAATGAGCAGTTCTTC	CASSPSLRGSSYNEQFF
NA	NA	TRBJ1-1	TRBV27	TGTGCCAGCATGGGGGGGACGTCATACACTGAAGCTTTCTTT	CASMGGTSYTEAFF
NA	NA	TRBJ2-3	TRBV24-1	TGTGCGACCGCAATTGAGTACACAGATACGCAGTATTTT	CATAIEYTDTQYF
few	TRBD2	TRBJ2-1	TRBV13	TGTGCCAGCAGCTCTCCCGGGACTAGCGACTACAATGAGCAGTTCTTC	CASSSPGTSDYNEQFF
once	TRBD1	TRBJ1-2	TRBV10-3	TGTGCCATCAACGATGGACAGGGGGCATATGGCTACACCTTC	CAINDGQGAYGYTF
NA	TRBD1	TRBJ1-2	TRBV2	TGTGCCAGCAGTGCGGACAGGGTTAACTATGGCTACACCTTC	CASSADRVNYGYTF
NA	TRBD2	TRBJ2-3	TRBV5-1	TGCGCCAGCAGCTTGTCGGGACTAGCGGGGGACCGGACAGATACGCAGTATTTT	CASSLSGLAGDRTDTQYF
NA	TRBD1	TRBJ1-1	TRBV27	TGTGCCAGCAGTTCACAGACCGGGACAGGGAGGTTAAGGAACACTGAAGCTTTCTTT	CASSSQTGTGRLRNTEAFF
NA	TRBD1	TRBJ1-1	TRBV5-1	TGCGCCAGCAAAGTAGGGACAGGGAGGAACACTGAAGCTTTCTTT	CASKVGTGRNTEAFF
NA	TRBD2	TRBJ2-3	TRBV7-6	TGTGCCAGCAGCCAATCGGGACTAGCGGGGGGAGATACGCAGTATTTT	CASSQSGLAGGDTQYF